These 20 T cell receptor beta chains were all obtained from the same sample, sequenced in a study of blood T cell repertoires in COVID-19. The method was immunoSEQ multiplex PCR; TCRdb's version includes in-frame clones alone and lacks a portion of them. The sample carries 75,000 to 90,000 clones, less than 95% recorded once. What was sequenced was peripheral blood. These receptors were obtained from a man aged 18 to 29 with COVID-19, enrolled during active disease.

This chain links TRBV28 with TRBJ1-1; D may be TRBD1 (5 bases). Germline CDR1 reads MDHEN; CDR2 reads SYDVKM. The CDR3 contains 15 residues. V gave up 2 bases and J gave up 1 base, with 11 bases separating them. CDR3 amino acids: CASSLIAGQNTEAFF. The CDR3 region has the DNA TGTGCCAGCAGTTTAATCGCAGGACAGAACACTGAAGCTTTCTTT.

The chain combines TRBV5-1 with TRBJ2-7, with D hard to call. Germline V gives CDR1 SGHRS, CDR2 YFSETQ. The germline V and J ends were trimmed by 2 bases and 0 bases, with 9 bases remaining between them. The CDR3 runs 14 residues. CDR3: CASSFSQDSYEQYF. CDR3 sequence (DNA): TGCGCCAGCAGCTTCTCTCAGGACTCCTACGAGCAGTACTTC.

In its sample, this clone was seen once. V usage is TRBV14 and J usage is TRBJ2-1, with D hard to call. The V end lost 0 bases, the J end lost 8 bases, and 8 bases lay between the germline ends. CDR1 SGHDN and CDR2 FVKESK come from the germline V gene. This CDR3 has 13 residues. DNA of the CDR3: TGTGCCAGCAGCCAAGATCTAAATTATGAGCAGTTCTTC. The encoded protein is CASSQDLNYEQFF.

V usage is TRBV6-5 and J usage is TRBJ1-6; D call uncertain. Germline CDR1 reads MNHEY; CDR2 reads SVGAGI. This CDR3 has 14 amino acids. V shed 8 bases and J shed 0 bases, with 8 bases lying between them. The CDR3 sequence: CASGRGSYNSPLHF. DNA for the CDR3: TGTGCCAGCGGGAGAGGCTCCTATAATTCACCCCTCCACTTT.

The chain carries TRBV11-1 and TRBJ2-3; 8 bases match TRBD2. The CDR3 length is 16 residues. Losses at the gene ends were 2 bases for V and 4 bases for J; bases not matched to a gene: 8. Germline CDR1 and CDR2: SGHAT and FQDESV (reference sequence). This CDR3 is CASSLNFAGGADTQYF. The DNA for the CDR3 is TGTGCCAGCAGCTTAAATTTCGCCGGGGGGGCAGATACGCAGTATTTT.

V gene TRBV28 combines with J gene TRBJ1-5; maybe TRBD1 (6 bases). With 3 bases removed from V and 6 bases from J, the gap between germline ends came to 9 bases. The CDR3 is 13 residues long. Germline V lookup: CDR1 MDHEN, CDR2 SYDVKM. The CDR3 here is CASSFRGSQPQHF. In DNA, the CDR3 is TGTGCCAGCAGTTTCAGGGGATCTCAGCCCCAGCATTTT.

The chain employs TRBV7-2 and TRBJ2-3; D remains ambiguous. The CDR3 contains 13 residues. V was clipped by 3 bases and J by 1 base, with 5 bases between them. Germline CDR1 SGHTA, CDR2 FQGNSA. The CDR3 DNA is TGTGCCAGCAGCTTCCAGGGCACAGATACGCAGTATTTT. Its translation is CASSFQGTDTQYF.

This chain joins TRBV11-2 and TRBJ2-1; maybe TRBD2 (6 bases). The CDR3 extends over 12 amino acids. From germline, CDR1 is SGHAT and CDR2 FQNNGV. V was trimmed by 5 bases and J by 12 bases, leaving 14 bases between them. CDR3 sequence reads: CASSPGEAVQFF. DNA for the CDR3: TGTGCCAGCAGCCCGGGGGAGGCGGTGCAGTTCTTC.

This chain connects TRBV28 to TRBJ2-4; maybe TRBD1 (5 bases). The V gene lost 3 bases and the J gene lost 0 bases, with 12 bases spanning the gap. The length of the CDR3 is 16 residues. Per the germline V gene, CDR1 is MDHEN and CDR2 is SYDVKM. The CDR3 nucleotides read TGTGCCAGCAGTTTTGGAATCAGGGTAGCCAAAAACATTCAGTACTTC. As protein: CASSFGIRVAKNIQYF. Combining the CDR3 with reference TRBV28 and TRBJ2-4 gives the whole variable domain DVKVTQSSRYLVKRTGEKVFLECVQDMDHENMFWYRQDPGLGLRLIYFSYDVKMKEKGDIPEGYSVSREKKERFSLILESASTNQTSMYLCASSFGIRVAKNIQYFGAGTRLSVL.

This rearrangement joins TRBV19 to TRBJ1-1, with TRBD1 matching over 7 bases. The CDR3 loop spans 13 amino acids. V was clipped by 10 bases and J by 0 bases; unmatched bases: 5. From germline, CDR1 is LNHDA and CDR2 SQIVND (reference sequence). The CDR3 nucleotides read TGTGCCACCAGGGGGGAGATGAACACTGAAGCTTTCTTT. It yields the protein CATRGEMNTEAFF.

CDR3 nucleotide sequence: TGTGCCAGCGGAGTGGAGACCCAGTACTTC. It translates to CASGVETQYF. The rearrangement uses TRBV12-3 or TRBV12-4 and TRBJ2-5; D unresolved. V was cut by 8 bases and J by 5 bases, with 6 bases left in between. The length of the CDR3 is 10 residues.

DNA for the CDR3: TGTGCCAGCAGTTCCACAGGGGTCCCCACAGATACGCAGTATTTT. Its translation is CASSSTGVPTDTQYF. V usage is TRBV28 and J usage is TRBJ2-3; 7 bases agree with TRBD1. CDR1 and CDR2 (germline): MDHEN, SYDVKM. This CDR3 is 15 amino acids long. With V trimmed by 4 bases and J by 2 bases, 6 bases remained unmatched.

This chain connects TRBV25-1 to TRBJ2-7; 10 nucleotides match TRBD2. J was trimmed by 3 bases and V by 5 bases; bases with no gene match: 1. The CDR3 sequence is 13 residues long. In germline, CDR1 is MGHDK, CDR2 SYGVNS. CDR3 bases: TGTGCCAGCAGTTGGACTAGCGGCTACGAGCAGTACTTC. Protein product: CASSWTSGYEQYF.

The table lists this clone with a few counts. The chain links TRBV6-6 to TRBJ2-3, with 10 bases fitting TRBD2. The V segment lost 6 bases and the J segment 4 bases; nucleotides outside the gene matches: 4. Germline CDR1 MNHNY, CDR2 SVGAGI (reference sequence). The CDR3 is 14 amino acids. The CDR3 loop is CASRGLAGADTQYF. CDR3 bases: TGTGCCAGCAGGGGTCTAGCGGGAGCAGATACGCAGTATTTT.

The chain carries TRBV7-2 and TRBJ2-1, with TRBD2 identical over 7 bases. V gave up 3 bases and J gave up 0 bases; unmatched junction bases: 5. Germline CDR1 reads SGHTA; CDR2 reads FQGNSA. The CDR3 contains 16 residues. CDR3 residues: CASSFQGGSSYNEQFF. DNA of the CDR3: TGTGCCAGCAGCTTCCAGGGAGGGAGCTCCTACAATGAGCAGTTCTTC.

This rearrangement joins TRBV5-4 to TRBJ2-2; 10 nucleotides agree with TRBD1. J lost 6 bases, V lost 3 bases, and 2 bases had no gene match. CDR3 length: 14 amino acids. Germline values: CDR1 SGHNT, CDR2 YYREEE (reference sequence). CDR3 DNA sequence: TGTGCCAGCAGCTCGGGACAGGGGTCCGGGGAGCTGTTTTTT. Residues: CASSSGQGSGELFF.

This clone was detected only a few times. The chain is built from TRBV2 and TRBJ1-2, with no clear D. Germline-derived CDR1 and CDR2 are SNHLY and FYNNEI. This CDR3 region has 15 residues. V lost 0 bases to trimming and J lost 4 bases, with 12 bases between them. The CDR3 reads CASSEAGGTPYGYTF. The CDR3 nucleotides read TGTGCCAGCAGTGAAGCAGGAGGAACCCCCTATGGCTACACCTTC.

This chain connects TRBV13 to TRBJ1-3; 9 bases align to TRBD1. Germline-derived CDR1 and CDR2 are PRHDT and FYEKMQ (reference sequence). V lost 4 bases and J lost 1; bases outside the gene matches: 2. CDR3 length equals 15 residues. CDR3: CASSSGTGSGNTIYF. The CDR3 DNA sequence: TGTGCCAGCAGCTCGGGGACAGGGTCTGGAAACACCATATATTTT.

V is TRBV7-9 and J is TRBJ2-7; 10 bases agree with TRBD1. J was trimmed by 4 bases and V by 2 bases; bases with no gene match: 2. The CDR3 has 14 amino acids. Per germline, CDR1 SEHNR and CDR2 FQNEAQ (reference sequence). The CDR3 loop is CASSLSDRGYEQYF. The CDR3 nucleotides read TGTGCCAGCAGCTTATCGGACAGGGGGTACGAGCAGTACTTC.

The chain recombines TRBV28 with TRBJ1-2; tentatively, D is TRBD1 (6 bases). The CDR3 loop spans 15 amino acids. CDR1 is MDHEN, CDR2 SYDVKM, per germline. Trimming pared 5 bases from V and 4 bases from J, leaving 17 bases between. In DNA, the CDR3 is TGTGCCAGCAGTCCCGGAACAGGGTGGGGCTATGGCTACACCTTC. Its protein product is CASSPGTGWGYGYTF.